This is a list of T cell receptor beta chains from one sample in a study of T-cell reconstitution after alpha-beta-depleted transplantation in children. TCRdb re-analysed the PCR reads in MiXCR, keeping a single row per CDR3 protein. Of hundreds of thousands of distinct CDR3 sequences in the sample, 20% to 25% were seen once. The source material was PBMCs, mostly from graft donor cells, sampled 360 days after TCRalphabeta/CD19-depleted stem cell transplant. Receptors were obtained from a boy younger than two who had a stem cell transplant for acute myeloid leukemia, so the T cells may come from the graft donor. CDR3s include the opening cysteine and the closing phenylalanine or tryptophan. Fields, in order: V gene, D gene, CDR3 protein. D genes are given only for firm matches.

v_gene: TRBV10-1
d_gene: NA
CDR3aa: CASSEHSAGELFF

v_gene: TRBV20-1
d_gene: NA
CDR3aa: CSAPVDADTQYF

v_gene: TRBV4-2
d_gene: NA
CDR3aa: CASSQDGVIFTDTQYF

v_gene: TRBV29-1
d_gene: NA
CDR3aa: CSVGYRAPSRANYGYTF

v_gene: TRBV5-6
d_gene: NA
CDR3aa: CASSRTSLYNEQFF

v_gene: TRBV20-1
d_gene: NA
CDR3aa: CSARGKLADTDTQYF

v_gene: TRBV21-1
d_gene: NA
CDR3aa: CASSKAGRRQENTEAFF

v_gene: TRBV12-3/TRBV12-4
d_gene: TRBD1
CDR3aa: CASSLDRGINSPLHF

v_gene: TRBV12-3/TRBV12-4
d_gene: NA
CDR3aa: CASSLSFTLRHQSQHF

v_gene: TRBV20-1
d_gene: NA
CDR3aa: CSASTGNEQFF

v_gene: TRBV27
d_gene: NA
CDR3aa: CASRSGALKYNEQFF

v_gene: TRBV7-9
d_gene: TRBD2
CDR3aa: CATRGLAGQILYF

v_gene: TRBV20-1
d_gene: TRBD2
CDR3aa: CSAPSAGGSYEQYF

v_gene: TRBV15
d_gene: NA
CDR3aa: CATSNPVLEKKEETQYF

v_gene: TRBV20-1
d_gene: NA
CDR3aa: CSAGGYSNQPQHF

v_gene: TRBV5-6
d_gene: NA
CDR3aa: CASSASPGAGSYNEQFF

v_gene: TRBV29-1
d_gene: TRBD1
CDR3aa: CSADLGTDNYGYTF

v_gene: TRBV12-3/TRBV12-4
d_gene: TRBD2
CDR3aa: CAFCLSGGNTGELFF

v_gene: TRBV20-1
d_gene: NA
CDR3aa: CSARDLGHQYNSPLHF

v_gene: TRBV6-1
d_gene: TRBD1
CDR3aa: CASSRGQGRSYEQYF

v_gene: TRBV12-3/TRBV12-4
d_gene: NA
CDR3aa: CASSSDMINQPQHF

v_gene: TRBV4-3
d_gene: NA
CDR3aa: CASSQDLGAPNEKLFF

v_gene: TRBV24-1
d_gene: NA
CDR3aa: CATSTGGLSSYNEQFF

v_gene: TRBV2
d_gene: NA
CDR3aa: CASSEPRAGVQETQYF

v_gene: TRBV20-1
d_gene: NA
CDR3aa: CSARRSKPNEQFF

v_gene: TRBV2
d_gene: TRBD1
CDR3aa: CASSEGDRGLHGYTF